This TCR beta chain was sequenced in a study of blood T cell repertoires in COVID-19. Turning to the study itself: Both acute and convalescent COVID-19 samples were obtained from the United States, Italy and Spain.

V dropped 1 base and J dropped 3; count of bases not matched to a gene: 2. CDR3 length equals 15 residues. Germline loops: CDR1 SEHNR, CDR2 FQNEAQ (reference sequence). Authors' analysis steps: The assay estimated nucleated cells by amplifying reference gene primers. Measured with immunoSEQ multiplex PCR; TCRdb has only the in-frame clones, and not every one. The V and J calls and clone size were taken over from that table, and D and trimming were inferred from the DNA. The sample consists of more than 250,000 clones, roughly 90% of them appearing once. Those who participated ranged in age from about 18 to 89 years and resided in around 22 US areas. Cohort assignment relied on participant-reported clinical history.

The origin of this receptor is a woman aged 18-29 years with acute COVID-19. Sequencing was carried out using PBMCs or T cells enriched from blood (not recorded which). The chain employs TRBV7-9 and TRBJ1-1; TRBD1 aligns across 10 bases. Here the CDR3 reads CASSLVTGGHTEAFF. CDR3 sequence (DNA): TGTGCCAGCAGCTTAGTGACAGGGGGCCACACTGAAGCTTTCTTT.